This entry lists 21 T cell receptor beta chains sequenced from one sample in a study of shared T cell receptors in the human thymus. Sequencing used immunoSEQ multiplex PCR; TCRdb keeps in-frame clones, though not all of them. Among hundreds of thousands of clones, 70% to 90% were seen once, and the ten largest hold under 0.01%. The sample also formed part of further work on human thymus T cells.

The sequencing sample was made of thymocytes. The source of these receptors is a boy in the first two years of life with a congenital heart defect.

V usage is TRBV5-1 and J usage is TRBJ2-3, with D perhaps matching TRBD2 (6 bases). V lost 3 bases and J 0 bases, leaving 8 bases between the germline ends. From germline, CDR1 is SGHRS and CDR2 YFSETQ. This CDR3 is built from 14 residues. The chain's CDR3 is CASSYSGSTDTQYF. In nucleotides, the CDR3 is TGCGCCAGCAGCTATAGCGGAAGCACAGATACGCAGTATTTT.

In DNA, the CDR3 is TGTGCCACCAGCAGAGATTTGGGCAGGGAGAACACTGAAGCTTTCTTT. Its protein is CATSRDLGRENTEAFF. V and J are TRBV15 and TRBJ1-1, with D possibly being TRBD1 (5 bases). The germline CDR1 and CDR2 sequences are LNHNV and YYDKDF (reference sequence). The CDR3 runs 16 residues. V lost 0 bases to trimming and J lost 1 base, with 12 bases between them.

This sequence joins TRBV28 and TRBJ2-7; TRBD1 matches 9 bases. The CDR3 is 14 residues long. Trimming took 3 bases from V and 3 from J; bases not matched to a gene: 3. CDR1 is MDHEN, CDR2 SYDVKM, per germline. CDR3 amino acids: CASSFGTGCYEQYF. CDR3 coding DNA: TGTGCCAGCAGTTTCGGGACAGGGTGCTACGAGCAGTACTTC.

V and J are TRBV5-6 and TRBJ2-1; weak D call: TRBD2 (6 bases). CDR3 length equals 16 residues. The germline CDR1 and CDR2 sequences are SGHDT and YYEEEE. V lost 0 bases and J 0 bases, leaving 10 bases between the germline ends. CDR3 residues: CASSLGDGSSYNEQFF. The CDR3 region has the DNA TGTGCCAGCAGCTTGGGGGACGGGAGCTCCTACAATGAGCAGTTCTTC. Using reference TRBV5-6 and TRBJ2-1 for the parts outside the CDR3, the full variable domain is DAGVTQSPTHLIKTRGQQVTLRCSPKSGHDTVSWYQQALGQGPQFIFQYYEEEERQRGNFPDRFSGHQFPNYSSELNVNALLLGDSALYLCASSLGDGSSYNEQFFGPGTRLTVL.

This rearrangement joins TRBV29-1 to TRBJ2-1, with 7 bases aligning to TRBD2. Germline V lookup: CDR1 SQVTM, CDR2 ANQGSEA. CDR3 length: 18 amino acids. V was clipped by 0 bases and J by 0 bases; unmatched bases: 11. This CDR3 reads CSVEDEGGWTSSYNEQFF. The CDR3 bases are TGCAGCGTTGAAGATGAGGGCGGATGGACTAGCTCCTACAATGAGCAGTTCTTC.

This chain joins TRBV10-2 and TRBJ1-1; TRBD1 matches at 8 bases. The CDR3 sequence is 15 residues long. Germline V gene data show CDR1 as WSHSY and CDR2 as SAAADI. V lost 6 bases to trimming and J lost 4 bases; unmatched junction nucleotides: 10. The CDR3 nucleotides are TGCGCCAGCAGCCAACAGGGGGTCGGAGGCACTGAAGCTTTCTTT. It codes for CASSQQGVGGTEAFF.

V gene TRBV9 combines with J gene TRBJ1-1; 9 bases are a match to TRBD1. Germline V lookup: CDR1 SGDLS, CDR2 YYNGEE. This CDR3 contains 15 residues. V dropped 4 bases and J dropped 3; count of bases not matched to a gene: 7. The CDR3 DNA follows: TGTGCCAGCAGCCTTGAGGGACAGGGCTACACTGAAGCTTTCTTT. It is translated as CASSLEGQGYTEAFF.

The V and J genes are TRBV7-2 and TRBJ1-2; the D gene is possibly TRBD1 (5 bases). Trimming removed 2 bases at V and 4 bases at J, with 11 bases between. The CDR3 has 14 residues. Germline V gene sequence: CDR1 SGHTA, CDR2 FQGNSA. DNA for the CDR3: TGTGCCAGCAGCTTACCGCACAGGCTCTATGGCTACACCTTC. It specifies CASSLPHRLYGYTF.

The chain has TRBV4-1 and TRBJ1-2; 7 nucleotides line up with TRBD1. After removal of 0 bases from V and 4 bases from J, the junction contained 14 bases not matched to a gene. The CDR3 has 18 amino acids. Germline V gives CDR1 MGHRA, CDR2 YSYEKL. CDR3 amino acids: CASSQDIGDRVPPYGYTF. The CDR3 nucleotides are TGCGCCAGCAGCCAAGATATTGGCGACAGGGTCCCTCCCTATGGCTACACCTTC.

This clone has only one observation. The DNA for the CDR3 is TGTGCCAGCAGTTTATCCCTTCGAGGGCGGGGTGAATCGTACGAGCAGTACTTC. Protein sequence: CASSLSLRGRGESYEQYF. This rearrangement joins TRBV27 to TRBJ2-7, with D possibly being TRBD2 (6 bases). The germline V and J ends were trimmed by 0 bases and 4 bases, with 22 bases remaining between them. Germline-derived CDR1 and CDR2 are MNHEY and SMNVEV (reference sequence). The CDR3 loop spans 18 amino acids.

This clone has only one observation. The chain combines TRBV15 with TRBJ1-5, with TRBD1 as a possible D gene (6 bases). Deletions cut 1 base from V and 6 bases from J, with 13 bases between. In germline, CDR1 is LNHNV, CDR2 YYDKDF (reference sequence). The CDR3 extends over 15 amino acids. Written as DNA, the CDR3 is TGTGCCACCAGCAGAGGCAGGGAGGGGGTTCAGCCCCAGCATTTT. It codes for CATSRGREGVQPQHF.

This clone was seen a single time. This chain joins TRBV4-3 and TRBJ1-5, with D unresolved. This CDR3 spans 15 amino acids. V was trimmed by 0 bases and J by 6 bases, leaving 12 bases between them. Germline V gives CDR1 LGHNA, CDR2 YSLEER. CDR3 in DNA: TGCGCCAGCAGCCAAGATCCAGGATTTGGTCAGCCCCAGCATTTT. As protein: CASSQDPGFGQPQHF.

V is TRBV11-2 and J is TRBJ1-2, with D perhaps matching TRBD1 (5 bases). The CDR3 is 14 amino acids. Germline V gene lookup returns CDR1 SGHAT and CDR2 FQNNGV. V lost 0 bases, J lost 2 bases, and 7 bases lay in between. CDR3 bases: TGTGCCAGCAGCTTAGAAGGGGTGAACTATGGCTACACCTTC. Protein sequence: CASSLEGVNYGYTF.

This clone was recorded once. The CDR3 loop is CAISESISSGANVLTF. Here the CDR3 DNA reads TGTGCCATCAGTGAGTCGATCAGCTCTGGGGCCAACGTCCTGACTTTC. The chain carries TRBV10-3 and TRBJ2-6; D is undetermined. This CDR3 is 16 amino acids long. The germline V gene has CDR1 ENHRY and CDR2 SYGVKD. Trimming left V 0 bases short and J 0 bases short, with 6 bases between.

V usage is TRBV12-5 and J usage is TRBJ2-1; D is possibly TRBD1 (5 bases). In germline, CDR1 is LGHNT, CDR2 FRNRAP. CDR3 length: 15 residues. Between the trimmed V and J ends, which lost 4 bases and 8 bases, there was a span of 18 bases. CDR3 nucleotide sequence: TGTGCTAGTGGTTCCACAGGCCCTCTATCTCATGAGCAGTTCTTC. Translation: CASGSTGPLSHEQFF.

The CDR3 is CASSWRDRNEKLFF. DNA of the CDR3: TGTGCCAGCAGCTGGCGGGACAGAAATGAAAAACTGTTTTTT. This rearrangement joins TRBV5-5 to TRBJ1-4; 7 bases are shared with TRBD1. CDR3 length: 14 residues. Looked up from germline, CDR1 is SGHKS and CDR2 is YYEKEE (reference sequence). With V trimmed by 3 bases and J by 5 bases, 4 bases remained unmatched.

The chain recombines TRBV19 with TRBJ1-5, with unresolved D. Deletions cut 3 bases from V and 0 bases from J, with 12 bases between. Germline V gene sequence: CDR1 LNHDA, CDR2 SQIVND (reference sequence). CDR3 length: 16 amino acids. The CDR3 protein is CASSIGPPNSNQPQHF. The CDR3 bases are TGTGCCAGTAGTATTGGCCCACCAAATAGCAATCAGCCCCAGCATTTT.

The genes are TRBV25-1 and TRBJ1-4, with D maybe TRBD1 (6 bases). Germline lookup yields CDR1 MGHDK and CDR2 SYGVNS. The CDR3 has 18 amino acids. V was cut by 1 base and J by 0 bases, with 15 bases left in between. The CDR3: CASSESNTGLATNEKLFF. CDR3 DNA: TGTGCCAGCAGTGAATCAAATACAGGGCTTGCAACTAATGAAAAACTGTTTTTT.

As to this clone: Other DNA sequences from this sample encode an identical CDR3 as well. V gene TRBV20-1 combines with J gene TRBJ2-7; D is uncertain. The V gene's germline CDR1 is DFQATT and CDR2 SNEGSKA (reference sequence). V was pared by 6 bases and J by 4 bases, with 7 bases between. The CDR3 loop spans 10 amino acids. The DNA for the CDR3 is TGCAGTGCCACCAGGTACGAGCAGTACTTC. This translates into CSATRYEQYF.

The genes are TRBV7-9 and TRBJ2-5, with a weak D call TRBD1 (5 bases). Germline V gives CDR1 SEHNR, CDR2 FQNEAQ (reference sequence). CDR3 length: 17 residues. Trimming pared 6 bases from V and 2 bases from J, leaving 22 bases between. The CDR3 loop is CASRKGHFHQKQETQYF. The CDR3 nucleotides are TGTGCCAGCAGGAAAGGACACTTCCACCAAAAACAAGAGACCCAGTACTTC.

The CDR3: CASSHIVRAGVAGANVLTF. The CDR3 bases are TGCGCCAGCAGCCATATCGTCAGGGCGGGGGTGGCTGGGGCCAACGTCCTGACTTTC. The chain carries TRBV4-3 and TRBJ2-6, with 7 bases that match TRBD2. The CDR3 has 19 amino acids. V lost 3 bases, J lost 2 bases, and 13 bases stayed unmatched. The V gene's germline CDR1 is LGHNA and CDR2 YSLEER.